A single sample gave rise to the 27 T cell receptor beta chains below, sequenced in a study of CD8+CD57+ T cells in acquired aplastic anemia. CDR3 and TCR beta VDJ profiling relied on genomic DNA as the template. TCRdb redid the calling of the reads with MiXCR, one entry per CDR3 protein. The data show 310,000 or so distinct CDR3 sequences, 45% to 65% seen once. All sequencing subjects had displayed CD8+CD57+ cell expansion on flow cytometry. Sequenced input: sorted CD4+, CD8+, or CD8+CD57+ T cells (not recorded which) from PBMCs. All receptors come from a human donor with aplastic anemia.

The J gene is TRBJ2-7, the V gene TRBV20-1; no definite D call. Germline CDR1 DFQATT, CDR2 SNEGSKA (reference sequence). The V end was cut by 6 bases, the J end by 2 bases, with 11 bases between. The CDR3 contains 12 residues. The CDR3 DNA follows: TGCAGTGCAGAGGCTACTGCCTACGAGCAGTACTTC. This sequence encodes CSAEATAYEQYF.

Points on this clonotype: A junction end diverges from the germline sequence, so it may reflect a read error. This chain uses TRBV10-3 with TRBJ1-1, with D possibly matching TRBD1 (6 bases). CDR1 is ENHRY and CDR2 is SYGVKD in the germline V gene. The CDR3 consists of 14 residues. In DNA, the CDR3 is TGCGCCATCAGTGAGCCGGGGGCAAGCACTGAAGCTTTCTTT. Its protein is CAISEPGASTEAFF.

The chain has TRBV29-1 and TRBJ2-5, with TRBD2 matching over 11 bases. CDR3 length: 14 amino acids. Germline V gene lookup returns CDR1 SQVTM and CDR2 ANQGSEA. The ends lost 6 bases at V and 6 bases at J; junction bases unmatched: 9. The CDR3 DNA follows: TGCAGCGTCGATAGCGGGAGGGTGGGGAAGACCCAGTACTTC. It yields the protein CSVDSGRVGKTQYF.

The chain links TRBV7-3 to TRBJ2-1; TRBD2 is a possible D gene (6 bases). The V and J ends lost 4 bases and 8 bases respectively, with 24 bases between them. In germline, CDR1 is SGHTA, CDR2 FQGTGA. This CDR3 has 17 residues. For the CDR3, the DNA is TGTGCCAGCAGCTCCCTGGGACGGGGAGGCCTGGGGGATGAGCAGTTCTTC. This encodes CASSSLGRGGLGDEQFF. The full variable domain, with the rest looked up from reference TRBV7-3 and TRBJ2-1, is GAGVSQTPSNKVTEKGKYVELRCDPISGHTALYWYRQSLGQGPEFLIYFQGTGAADDSGLPNDRFFAVRPEGSVSTLKIQRTERGDSAVYLCASSSLGRGGLGDEQFFGPGTRLTVL.

The rearrangement joins TRBV20-1 to TRBJ1-6, with 9 bases aligning to TRBD1. The V gene end was trimmed by 3 bases and the J gene end by 10 bases; junction bases not matched to a gene: 4. The germline CDR1 and CDR2 sequences are DFQATT and SNEGSKA (reference sequence). The CDR3 length is 13 residues. The DNA of the CDR3 is TGCAGTGCTAGTCCGGGGACAGGGTCACCCCTCCACTTT. This translates into CSASPGTGSPLHF.

This chain uses TRBV7-9 with TRBJ2-7; tentatively, D is TRBD1 or TRBD2 (5 bases each). V lost 7 bases and J lost 0, with 13 bases in between. The CDR3 covers 14 residues. Germline V gene sequence: CDR1 SEHNR, CDR2 FQNEAQ (reference sequence). The CDR3 nucleotides read TGTGCCAGCACTCCCGGGACGGCCTCCTACGAGCAGTACTTC. Translation: CASTPGTASYEQYF.

Remarks on this clonotype: Since no conserved phenylalanine or tryptophan closes the CDR3, a read error is the likely cause. J is TRBJ2-1 and V is TRBV2; the D gene is possibly TRBD2 (6 bases). V shed 6 bases and J shed 9 bases, with 15 bases lying between them. There are 13 residues in the CDR3. Germline-derived CDR1 and CDR2 are SNHLY and FYNNEI. In nucleotides, the CDR3 is TGTGCCAGCAGCGAGGGACTCGCCGGTGAGCAGTTCCTC. Translating gives CASSEGLAGEQFL.

The chain is built from TRBV19 and TRBJ2-7, with 8 nucleotides matching TRBD1. This CDR3 has 14 amino acids. In germline, CDR1 is LNHDA, CDR2 SQIVND (reference sequence). V lost 5 bases to trimming and J lost 2 bases; unmatched junction nucleotides: 5. CDR3 sequence: CASSVGTGPYEQYF. CDR3 nucleotide sequence: TGTGCCAGTAGTGTGGGGACAGGCCCCTACGAGCAGTACTTC.

This clonotype showed up just a few times. The chain employs TRBV6-2 or TRBV6-3 and TRBJ2-1; D ambiguous. Trimming left V 4 bases short and J 0 bases short, with 10 bases between. The CDR3 contains 15 residues. Germline V lookup: CDR1 MNHEY, CDR2 SVGEGT. Here the CDR3 DNA reads TGTGCCAGCAGTTTCAGCCGTACCTCCTACAATGAGCAGTTCTTC. Amino acids: CASSFSRTSYNEQFF.

The count of this clonotype is one. The chain employs TRBV12-3 or TRBV12-4 and TRBJ2-1, with 15 bases fitting TRBD2. The CDR3 is 17 residues long. V shed 8 bases, J shed 5 bases, and the junction held 10 bases outside the gene matches. CDR3 DNA sequence: TGTGCCAGCGGTCAGGGACTAGCGGGGGGTCTGAACAATGAGCAGTTCTTC. Residues: CASGQGLAGGLNNEQFF.

The V gene is TRBV20-1, the J gene TRBJ1-1; D call uncertain. The CDR3 is 14 residues long. The germline V gene has CDR1 DFQATT and CDR2 SNEGSKA (reference sequence). V was cut by 0 bases and J by 4 bases, with 12 bases left in between. CDR3 bases: TGCAGTGCTAGAGATAGTAGGGTATCCACTGAAGCTTTCTTT. As protein: CSARDSRVSTEAFF.

V gene TRBV7-2 combines with J gene TRBJ2-5, with D uncertain. The V gene's germline CDR1 is SGHTA and CDR2 FQGNSA. The V gene lost 6 bases and the J gene lost 4 bases, with 12 bases spanning the gap. CDR3 length: 13 residues. The CDR3 DNA follows: TGTGCCAGCAGTGAATCCCTCCGAGAGACCCAGTACTTC. Residues: CASSESLRETQYF.

The chain uses TRBV10-3 and TRBJ2-5; the match to TRBD2 covers 16 bases. CDR3 length: 19 residues. The junction had 9 bases not matched to a gene; V was cut back by 3 bases and J by 2 bases. The germline V gene has CDR1 ENHRY and CDR2 SYGVKD. CDR3 coding DNA: TGTGCCATCAGTGACATCCCCGGGACTAGCGGGAGGGTTCAAGAGACCCAGTACTTC. It encodes CAISDIPGTSGRVQETQYF.

This clonotype came up many times. The gene calls are TRBV6-1 and TRBJ1-5, with D maybe TRBD1 (5 bases). There are 15 residues in the CDR3. Looked up from germline, CDR1 is MNHNS and CDR2 is SASEGT. Trimming pared 4 bases from V and 4 bases from J, leaving 14 bases between. This chain's CDR3 is CASSVGTPGNQPQHF. The CDR3, as DNA: TGTGCCAGCAGTGTCGGGACGCCGGGTAATCAGCCCCAGCATTTT.

With regard to this clonotype: Germline and junction disagree at one end, which may indicate a read error. The chain combines TRBV7-9 with TRBJ1-1; TRBD1 aligns across 8 bases. The CDR3 is 13 amino acids. Germline V gene sequence: CDR1 SEHNR, CDR2 FQNEAQ (reference sequence). For the CDR3, the DNA is TGTGCCAGCAGCAGACAGGGGACCACTGGAGCTTTCTTT. Residues: CASSRQGTTGAFF.

This sequence joins TRBV29-1 and TRBJ1-2; D possibly corresponds to TRBD1 (5 bases). The V and J ends lost 4 bases and 8 bases respectively, with 17 bases between them. Germline-derived CDR1 and CDR2 are SQVTM and ANQGSEA. The CDR3 extends over 13 amino acids. CDR3 loop: CSVGVGGEEGYTF. The DNA of the CDR3 is TGCAGCGTTGGAGTGGGGGGGGAGGAGGGCTACACCTTC.

The rearrangement uses TRBV20-1 and TRBJ2-1, with 9 nucleotides matching TRBD1. In germline, CDR1 is DFQATT, CDR2 SNEGSKA (reference sequence). Trimming at V came to 1 base and at J to 5 bases, leaving 6 bases not matched to a gene. This CDR3 spans 15 amino acids. The CDR3 loop reads CSARVDRGEDNEQFF. The CDR3 DNA reads as TGCAGTGCTAGAGTAGACAGGGGGGAGGACAATGAGCAGTTCTTC.

The CDR3 region has the DNA TGCAGTGCTTCGGGAGGGGGGGCGAACGGCTACACCTTC. It translates to CSASGGGANGYTF. The chain combines TRBV20-1 with TRBJ1-2; a possible D gene is TRBD1 (6 bases). The CDR3 sequence is 13 residues long. Trimming stripped 5 bases from V and 8 bases from J, with 18 bases between. In germline, CDR1 is DFQATT, CDR2 SNEGSKA (reference sequence).

This clonotype occurred many times. The chain uses TRBV4-2 and TRBJ2-2, with D unresolved. The V and J ends lost 5 bases and 1 base respectively, with 5 bases between them. Germline CDR1 reads LGHNA; CDR2 reads YNFKEQ. The CDR3 covers 13 residues. CDR3 sequence: CASSGENTGELFF. The DNA of the CDR3 is TGTGCCAGCAGCGGGGAGAACACCGGGGAGCTGTTTTTT.

The J gene is TRBJ2-3, the V gene TRBV20-1, with a tentative D call TRBD2 (7 bases). Germline values: CDR1 DFQATT, CDR2 SNEGSKA (reference sequence). With 6 bases removed from V and 0 bases from J, the gap between germline ends came to 19 bases. The CDR3 runs 16 residues. In nucleotides, the CDR3 is TGCAGTGCCCGGGCCTCGAAGGGGGGGAGCACAGATACGCAGTATTTT. Translating it yields CSARASKGGSTDTQYF.

The J gene is TRBJ1-6, the V gene TRBV29-1, with 8 nucleotides matching TRBD1. From germline, CDR1 is SQVTM and CDR2 ANQGSEA. This CDR3 has 13 residues. The DNA of the CDR3 is TGCAGTGTGGACAGGGTTCGTAATTCACCCCTCCACTTT. Its translation is CSVDRVRNSPLHF.

This clonotype was counted many times. CDR3: CASSLEPSSYEQYF. CDR3 DNA sequence: TGTGCCAGCAGCTTAGAGCCAAGCTCCTACGAGCAGTACTTC. The rearrangement uses TRBV7-8 and TRBJ2-7; D gene unclear. In germline, CDR1 is SGHVS, CDR2 FQNEAQ. V dropped 1 base and J dropped 0 bases, with 7 bases sitting between them. CDR3 length: 14 amino acids.

About this clonotype: Sequence at one end of the junction differs from germline and may be a read error. The chain carries TRBV6-6 and TRBJ2-6, with D perhaps TRBD1 or TRBD2 (5 bases each). Germline CDR1 MNHNY, CDR2 SVGAGI (reference sequence). The CDR3 runs 16 residues. The CDR3 sequence: CASRYSTGTGANVLTF. The CDR3 region has the DNA TGTGCCAGCAGGTACTCGACGGGGACGGGGGCCAACGTCCTGACTTTC.

V gene TRBV29-1 combines with J gene TRBJ1-2; D is unresolved. This CDR3 has 19 residues. The ends were cut back, 5 bases at V and 0 bases at J, with 28 bases in the middle. CDR1 SQVTM and CDR2 ANQGSEA come from the germline V gene. The CDR3 region is CSVIVLGTSTSGANYGYTF. The CDR3 nucleotides read TGCAGCGTTATTGTCTTAGGAACTTCAACATCGGGAGCTAACTATGGCTACACCTTC.

This clonotype was counted a few times. One end of the junction varies from germline; a read error may be responsible. This chain links TRBV7-9 with TRBJ2-7; tentatively, D is TRBD1 or TRBD2 (5 bases each). The CDR3 is 12 amino acids. CDR1 SEHNR and CDR2 FQNEAQ come from the germline V gene (reference sequence). The CDR3 loop reads CASSLGGWEQHF. In DNA form, the CDR3 reads TGTGCCAGCAGCTTAGGGGGCTGGGAGCAGCACTTC. Looking up the rest from reference TRBV7-9 and TRBJ2-7 gives the full variable domain: DTGVSQNPRHKITKRGQNVTFRCDPISEHNRLYWYRQTLGQGPEFLTYFQNEAQLEKSRLLSDRFSAERPKGSFSTLEIQRTEQGDSAMYLCASSLGGWEQHFGPGTRLTVT.

About this clonotype itself: A read error may be the cause here, since a much bigger clone is one base away. The chain links TRBV6-6 to TRBJ2-7; 10 positions match TRBD1. The V gene's germline CDR1 is MNHNY and CDR2 SVGAGI (reference sequence). V gave up 5 bases and J gave up 3 bases; unmatched junction bases: 7. The CDR3 has 15 amino acids. DNA for the CDR3: TGTGCCAGCAGTCCCCCCGGACAGGGGGGCTACGAGCAGTACTTC. Its protein product is CASSPPGQGGYEQYF.

CDR3 coding DNA: TGTGCCAGCAGCGTAGGGGCAGCGGGGGAGGATACAGATATGCAGTACTTC. Its translation: CASSVGAAGEDTDMQYF. The chain is built from TRBV9 and TRBJ2-5; 8 positions agree with TRBD2. Trimming removed 0 bases from V and 11 bases from J; junction bases left unmatched: 18. The CDR3 has 17 residues. Germline V gene sequence: CDR1 SGDLS, CDR2 YYNGEE.